The text below deals with one T cell receptor beta chain. This sample is part of a study of cytomegalovirus exposure and HLA in healthy donors. PCR primers comprised 60 Vbeta and 13 Jbeta primers. TCRdb's copy holds only in-frame clones and misses some; the assay was immunoSEQ multiplex PCR. The profile shows 120,000 to 150,000 clones, around 83% of them singletons. This receptor was taken from a man aged 40-55 years in good health and CMV-seropositive. Source material: PBMCs.

This CDR3 reads CAIKFSTVYNEQFF. The CDR3 DNA reads as TGTGCCATCAAGTTTTCCACGGTGTACAATGAGCAGTTCTTC. The V and J genes are TRBV10-3 and TRBJ2-1; D is uncertain. This CDR3 has 14 residues. Trimming took off 7 bases at V and 4 bases at J, with 14 bases between the two ends. The germline V gene encodes CDR1 ENHRY and CDR2 SYGVKD.